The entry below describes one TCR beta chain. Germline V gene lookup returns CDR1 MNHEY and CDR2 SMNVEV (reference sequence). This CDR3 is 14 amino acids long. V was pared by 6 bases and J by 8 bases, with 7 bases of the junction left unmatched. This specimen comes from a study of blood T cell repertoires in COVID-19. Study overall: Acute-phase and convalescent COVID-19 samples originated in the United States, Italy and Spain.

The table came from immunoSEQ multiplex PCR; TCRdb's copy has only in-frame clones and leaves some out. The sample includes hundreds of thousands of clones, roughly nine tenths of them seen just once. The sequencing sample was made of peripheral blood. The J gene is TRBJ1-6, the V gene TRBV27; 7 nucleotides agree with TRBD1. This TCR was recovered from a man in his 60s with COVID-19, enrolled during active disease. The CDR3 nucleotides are TGTGCCAGCAGCGCCGGGACAGACCATTCACCCCTCCACTTT. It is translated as CASSAGTDHSPLHF.